A selection of T cell receptor beta chains follows, all from one sample in a study of vaccination and CD4 T cells after COVID-19. TCRdb itself ran the PCR reads through MiXCR, one entry per CDR3 protein. The sample has over 15,000 distinct CDR3 sequences, about three fifths seen once. What these receptors recognize is not known. Sequencing was carried out using CD4+ T cells from blood, cultured in vitro. All receptors derive from a human donor who had recovered from COVID-19. CDR3s include the opening cysteine and the closing phenylalanine or tryptophan. A D gene is named only where the DNA matches it firmly. Some rows have no size entry. The others give once, few or many, or a class for an expanded clone.

J: TRBJ1-5
V: TRBV19
size: once
D: NA
CDR3: CASSIGPQGSQPQHF
DNA: TGTGCCAGTAGTATAGGGCCTCAGGGGAGTCAGCCCCAGCATTTT

J: TRBJ1-1
V: TRBV7-9
size: once
D: TRBD1
CDR3: CASSPGQGSTEAFF
DNA: TGTGCCAGCAGCCCAGGACAGGGAAGCACTGAAGCTTTCTTT

J: TRBJ1-2
V: TRBV15
size: NA
D: NA
CDR3: CATSREGSYGYTF
DNA: TGTGCCACCAGCAGAGAAGGCAGCTATGGCTACACCTTC

J: TRBJ2-5
V: TRBV6-1
size: few
D: TRBD1
CDR3: CASSEVYRGGQETQYF
DNA: TGTGCCAGCAGTGAAGTGTACAGGGGTGGGCAAGAGACCCAGTACTTC

J: TRBJ1-2
V: TRBV27
size: few
D: TRBD1
CDR3: CASSATGGANGYTF
DNA: TGTGCCAGCAGTGCGACAGGGGGCGCAAACGGCTACACCTTC

J: TRBJ2-7
V: TRBV28
size: NA
D: NA
CDR3: CASSRASVLEQYF
DNA: TGTGCCAGCAGTAGGGCTAGCGTTCTCGAGCAGTACTTC

J: TRBJ1-2
V: TRBV4-1
size: NA
D: TRBD1
CDR3: CASTSSTDRANYGYTF
DNA: TGCGCCAGCACCTCTTCCACCGACAGGGCTAACTATGGCTACACCTTC

J: TRBJ1-2
V: TRBV5-1
size: NA
D: TRBD1
CDR3: CASSPIPGQGNYGYTF
DNA: TGCGCCAGCAGCCCCATCCCGGGACAGGGGAACTATGGCTACACCTTC

J: TRBJ2-7
V: TRBV19
size: NA
D: TRBD1
CDR3: CASSLGTGTYEQYF
DNA: TGTGCCAGTAGTTTAGGGACAGGGACCTACGAGCAGTACTTC

J: TRBJ1-5
V: TRBV11-3
size: NA
D: NA
CDR3: CASSLGGTGKPQHF
DNA: TGTGCCAGCAGCTTAGGTGGAACGGGTAAACCCCAGCATTTT

J: TRBJ1-6
V: TRBV20-1
size: few
D: TRBD1
CDR3: CSATGPNSPLHF
DNA: TGCAGTGCGACAGGGCCGAATTCACCCCTCCACTTT

J: TRBJ2-3
V: TRBV6-5
size: few
D: NA
CDR3: CASSSTRGYSTDTQYF
DNA: TGTGCCAGCAGTTCAACTCGTGGGTACAGCACAGATACGCAGTATTTT

J: TRBJ2-5
V: TRBV24-1
size: NA
D: NA
CDR3: CATSDRLSQETQYF
DNA: TGTGCCACCAGTGATCGACTAAGCCAAGAGACCCAGTACTTC

J: TRBJ1-2
V: TRBV5-1
size: NA
D: TRBD1
CDR3: CASIPTGAYGYTF
DNA: TGCGCCAGCATTCCTACAGGGGCCTATGGCTACACCTTC

J: TRBJ1-2
V: TRBV10-1
size: few
D: NA
CDR3: CASSGWGYIVYGYTF
DNA: TGCGCCAGCAGCGGCTGGGGTTATATCGTCTATGGCTACACCTTC

J: TRBJ2-5
V: TRBV18
size: NA
D: TRBD2
CDR3: CASSDPSGRRETQYF
DNA: TGTGCCAGCTCAGATCCTAGCGGGAGAAGAGAGACCCAGTACTTC

J: TRBJ2-7
V: TRBV20-1
size: NA
D: TRBD2
CDR3: CSARDVIAGDEQYF
DNA: TGCAGTGCTAGAGATGTGATAGCGGGAGATGAGCAGTACTTC